This TCR beta chain derives from a study of cytomegalovirus exposure and HLA in healthy donors (TCRdb year 2017). Regarding the complete study: An earlier analysis of 587 of the donors reported over 250 Gb of sequence data and roughly 120 million unique TCR beta sequences obtained from around 170 million T cells. About 300 gigabases of sequencing data and some 85 million unique TCR sequences were included in an early release covering 550 to 800 HLA-typed donors. Of the roughly 400 genotyped donors, roughly 80% fell in the genetic ancestry cluster associated with self-reported Caucasian donors. The study aimed to test whether cataloging public T cell receptors could reveal signatures of past pathogen exposure. The study profiled the T cell repertoires of fewer than 850 subjects by immunosequencing and related them to cytomegalovirus serostatus. In addition to the first cohort of approximately 650 subjects, a separate validation cohort of 120 different subjects was used. The study combined high-throughput TCR immunosequencing, statistical association of individual TCRs with disease status, and machine learning to predict cytomegalovirus infection status. To study patterns of TCR occurrence, a later analysis re-analyzed previously published TCR beta repertoires from 650 to 750 donors and added high-resolution HLA genotyping. In the later analysis, no new phenotypic data were used to find candidate immune exposures; instead, reliance was placed on TCR beta sequences and their occurrence across donors. An earlier analysis of approximately 630 of the donors applied high-throughput TCR beta sequencing to assess whether each TCR beta V gene segment acted as functional or pseudogenic. Donor age, sex, ethnicity and CMV serostatus were compiled alongside the repertoire data. A later genetic analysis took genome-wide SNP genotypes for about three fifths of the roughly 700 donors and used that subset as a discovery cohort. Every discovery cohort repertoire had been produced on one sequencing platform. Class I and class II HLA loci were covered by the typing at four-digit resolution. The number of donors typed differed by locus, with 629-630 for A, B, C, DRB1 and DQB1, 522 for DQA1, approximately 570 for DPA1, and around 430 for DPB1. Four or five DR-DQ haplotypes were handled as single units for association and clustering because linkage in the cohort was strong. Among 398 genotyped donors of the cohort, an average of around 240,000 unique TCR beta nucleotide sequences were sequenced per donor, 15% to 20% of them non-productive. Overall study outcomes, separate from this receptor: When HLA alleles, especially DR and DQ, strongly co-occurred, attributing TCR associations to individual alleles was difficult. A cluster of highly shared sequence variants was judged likely to be a technical artifact of the sequencing pipeline. Because HLA typing was missing for some donors at each locus, association tests included only the typed subset. A further reported finding was that TCR beta sequences accurately predicted the HLA-A and HLA-B alleles for most subjects in the first cohort. In a later analysis, some 17,000 TCR beta sequences were associated with specific HLA alleles at a false discovery rate of 0.05. The authors suggested that the approach could potentially be extended to other disease states and immunological phenotypes. A later genetic analysis associated a missense DCLRE1C variant with V-gene and J-gene trimming of TCR beta chains, and an independent cohort replicated the association. Because counts were too low, some 16 rarely observed V segments, including chromosome 9 orphons, were excluded from the earlier analysis of fewer than 650 of the donors. The only immune exposure information available for the cohort was CMV serostatus. Correlated functional status among segregating V segments might be attributable to linkage disequilibrium, but an unknown experimental factor could not be ruled out. The study gave a list of 150 to 200 TCR beta chains associated with cytomegalovirus. Compared with the roughly 600-donor mean, donors in an Asian-associated ancestry cluster had fewer N-insertions in productive TCRs, according to a later genetic analysis. In a later analysis, the rate of TCR association differed among HLA loci, with DRB1 alleles having the most associated TCRs and HLA-C alleles having the fewest. A few of the identified cytomegalovirus-associated TCR beta chains were confirmed in vitro to be specific for cytomegalovirus antigens. While some public TCRs were present in many individuals, most TCR sequences turned up only very rarely across donors. Because the 87-base-pair reads could not distinguish some IMGT-functional V segments, including TRBV6-2 and TRBV6-3, those segments were excluded. A later analysis found that most CMV-associated TCR beta chains appeared HLA-restricted, with HLA associations seemingly driven largely by CMV exposure. Only TCR beta chains were sequenced in this cohort, and the absence of alpha or paired-chain data limited detectable features. In both the original and validation cohorts, the classifier was reported to diagnose cytomegalovirus status with high specificity and sensitivity. In a later analysis, HLA-associated TCR beta chains showed more clonal expansion and lower generation probabilities than non-associated chains that were equally common. A later analysis reported that several top co-occurrence clusters appeared linked to parvovirus B19, influenza, CMV and Epstein-Barr virus. The presence/absence analyses assumed that sequencing depth was roughly uniform across donors, and that assumption may not be true. In an earlier analysis of 587 of the donors, most TCR beta V segments were observed in productive rearrangements about 90% or about 30% of the time, broadly matching IMGT annotations.

The method was the immunoSEQ multiplex PCR assay. A mixture of 60 forward primers for TCR Vbeta segments and 13 reverse primers for TCR Jbeta segments was used in the multiplex PCR. A multiplex PCR assay on genomic DNA amplified the CDR3 region of rearranged TCR beta genes. The Illumina HiSeq System was used to sequence the amplified TCR beta libraries as 87-base-pair reads. Turning to the authors' computational methods: A later analysis tallied 75 million to 85 million unique TCR beta chains across the roughly 610 repertoires, and 10 million to 11 million of those chains were shared by two or more donors. Raw reads were error-corrected and collapsed into unique sequences by a nearest-neighbor algorithm in which closely related sequences were merged to remove PCR and sequencing errors. V, D and J gene segments were assigned by aligning CDR3 sequences to IMGT reference sequences. Each retained sequence needed at least a six-nucleotide match to both a V gene segment and a J gene segment. Rearrangements were classified as productive when the CDR3 lacked stop codons and remained in frame with V and J, and all other rearrangements were classified as non-productive. Following IMGT convention, CDR3 was defined as the stretch from the second conserved V-encoded cysteine to the conserved J-encoded phenylalanine. The earlier analysis of about 610 of the donors excluded any sequence lacking an unambiguous match to a single V gene segment. In an earlier analysis of several hundred of the donors, V segments were called functional above 56.7% productive rearrangements and were called segregating when the between-donor standard deviation exceeded 5%. A statistical classification framework was developed to diagnose cytomegalovirus status using the catalog of TCR beta chain sequences. In a later analysis, TCR nucleotide sequences were compared against IMGT/GENE-DB human TR gene sequences so that V and J genes could be assigned. Using the TCRdist pipeline, a later analysis assigned CDR3 sequences along with most-parsimonious VDJ recombination scenarios. In a later analysis, every TCR beta chain was defined by the combination of its CDR3 amino acid sequence and its V-gene family, and reads without a unique V-gene family were dropped. In a later analysis, nearly 600 highly shared, low-generation-probability nucleotide sequences were removed to address suspected cross-contamination and a sequencing artifact. In a later analysis, a clonal expansion index was calculated for each public chain from normalized within-repertoire ranks of inferred template counts. In a later analysis, generation probabilities were computed using a VDJ recombination model fitted to out-of-frame rearrangements, and the results were checked against IGoR. Hypergeometric tests were used in a later analysis to score TCR-TCR, TCR-HLA and TCR-CMV co-occurrence, with a repertoire-size bias correction applied to the TCR pairs. In a later analysis, false discovery rates were estimated by permuting HLA or CMV assignments 20 times. In a later analysis, co-occurring TCRs were grouped using DBSCAN, and TCRdist sequence similarity was added for clustering within HLA-allele-positive subsets. Co-occurrence clustering excluded repertoires with fewer than 30,000 or more than 120,000 public chains, plus five with anomalous nucleotide sharing. TCRdb obtained this table from immuneACCESS and retained in-frame rearrangements with V and J assigned. These tables miss some clones; where compared with another copy, unresolved V genes account for less than half of the shortfall, and the remainder is unexplained. That table gives V, J and clone size, and the DNA gave D and trimming. The sample yields fewer than 200,000 clones; more than 65% were counted once. The top ten hold around 0.52% of the sample.

This clone was observed a few times. Its antigen remains unidentified. Per-base quality was not reported, and no clone a single base away is much larger than it. V is cut by 3 bases and J by 0 bases, and the space between the germline ends is 13 bases. From the germline V gene, CDR1 is SGHTA and CDR2 is FQGNSA. Taken from cysteine to phenylalanine, the CDR3 has 16 residues. The kept DNA is CDR3 alone, 48 bases in frame from the first base. The cohort consisted of some 670 healthy bone marrow donors. All cohort members were sampled while nominally healthy, although unrecorded immune exposures were likely present. The donor was CMV seronegative and belonged to the group of 380 or so seronegative cohort members. Every donor gave a peripheral blood sample, and the peripheral blood mononuclear cells from that sample were used for TCR beta sequencing. Genomic DNA extraction from the blood cell samples was performed with the Qiagen DNeasy Blood Extraction Kit.

The sample was PBMCs. The sequence was collected from a woman aged 45 to 65 in good health and CMV-seronegative. The chain uses TRBV7-2 and TRBJ2-3; the best D guess is TRBD2, with 6 bases matching. The DNA sequence is TGTGCCAGCAGCTTGGGGACTTCGACTAGCACAGATACGCAGTATTTT. Translated, this is CASSLGTSTSTDTQYF.